These 18 T cell receptor beta chains originate from one sample sequenced in a study of blood T cells in healthy people across ages. With a J-beta primer mix and a sample-barcoded 5' primer, a second PCR ran about 7 to 12 cycles. A single record per CDR3 protein comes from TCRdb applying MiXCR to the 5' RACE reads. Of 1.8 million or so distinct CDR3 sequences in the sample, about 39% were seen once. Sample: blood. The receptors originated from a human donor in good health.

This clonotype was picked up a small number of times. The chain employs TRBV3-1 and TRBJ2-7, with a possible D match to TRBD1 (6 bases). From germline, CDR1 is LGHDT and CDR2 YNNKEL (reference sequence). This CDR3 has 15 residues. Trimming took 0 bases from V and 3 from J, leaving 12 bases between them. CDR3 loop: CASSQEDSYYYEQYF. Here the CDR3 DNA reads TGTGCCAGCAGCCAAGAGGACAGCTACTACTACGAGCAGTACTTC.

This clonotype was detected only a few times. The chain carries TRBV9 and TRBJ2-1, with D perhaps TRBD1 or TRBD2 (6 bases each). Trimming cost V 3 bases and J 8 bases, with 12 bases left between them. CDR1 is SGDLS, CDR2 YYNGEE, per germline. This CDR3 has 13 residues. CDR3 in DNA: TGTGCCAGCAGCGGGGGGGCCCGGGATGAGCAGTTCTTC. Its protein is CASSGGARDEQFF.

This clonotype showed up many times. This sequence joins TRBV12-3 or TRBV12-4 and TRBJ1-1; tentatively, D is TRBD1 (6 bases). This CDR3 region has 13 residues. Trimming left V 6 bases short and J 4 bases short, with 12 bases between. CDR3 nucleotide sequence: TGTGCCAGCAGCCCTACAGGGCGCACTGAAGCTTTCTTT. This codes for CASSPTGRTEAFF.

This clonotype was seen only a few times. The chain is built from TRBV10-3 and TRBJ2-5, with 14 nucleotides matching TRBD2. The V segment lost 11 bases and the J segment 1 base; nucleotides outside the gene matches: 9. This CDR3 region has 16 residues. Germline V CDR1 and CDR2: ENHRY, SYGVKD. The CDR3 reads CAVVTGTSGGQETQYF. For the CDR3, the DNA is TGTGCCGTGGTGACCGGGACTAGCGGGGGCCAAGAGACCCAGTACTTC.

The rearrangement joins TRBV5-5 to TRBJ2-3; no clear D. This CDR3 spans 12 amino acids. The germline CDR1 and CDR2 sequences are SGHKS and YYEKEE (reference sequence). Trimming shortened V by 1 base and J by 6 bases, and 6 bases separated the two germline ends. The CDR3 reads CASSLMDDTQYF. CDR3 nucleotides: TGTGCCAGCAGCTTGATGGATGATACGCAGTATTTT.

The sample holds a few counts of this clonotype. V usage is TRBV6-6 and J usage is TRBJ2-7; 7 bases are shared with TRBD1. J gave up 3 bases and V 0 bases, and 5 bases lay outside the gene matches. CDR3 size: 15 residues. Germline V gene sequence: CDR1 MNHNY, CDR2 SVGAGI (reference sequence). CDR3 in amino acids: CASSYSTGQIYEQYF. The DNA of the CDR3 is TGTGCCAGCAGTTACTCGACGGGACAGATCTACGAGCAGTACTTC.

This clonotype was found a few times. The rearrangement links TRBV20-1 to TRBJ2-7, with D perhaps TRBD1 (6 bases). CDR1 DFQATT and CDR2 SNEGSKA come from the germline V gene (reference sequence). The V end lost 6 bases, the J end lost 3 bases, and 18 bases lay between the germline ends. The CDR3 sequence is 14 residues long. The CDR3 loop reads CSAVGAYGYYEQYF. Written as DNA, the CDR3 is TGCAGTGCCGTGGGGGCATATGGTTACTACGAGCAGTACTTC.

The chain employs TRBV7-2 and TRBJ1-5; perhaps TRBD1 as D (6 bases). The ends were cut back, 5 bases at V and 7 bases at J, with 18 bases in the middle. Germline V gene lookup returns CDR1 SGHTA and CDR2 FQGNSA. This CDR3 has 15 residues. The CDR3 DNA sequence: TGTGCCAGCAGCCTCCGTTGGGGGGACAACCAGCCCCAGCATTTT. Translated: CASSLRWGDNQPQHF.

In its sample, this clonotype was seen a few times. The chain uses TRBV28 and TRBJ1-2; D perhaps matches TRBD1 (5 bases). The V end lost 1 base, the J end lost 4 bases, and 10 bases lay between the germline ends. The CDR3 consists of 14 residues. The germline gives CDR1 MDHEN, CDR2 SYDVKM. The CDR3 here is CASSLYRGIYGYTF. The CDR3 DNA is TGTGCCAGCAGTTTATATCGGGGGATCTATGGCTACACCTTC.

This clonotype showed up just a few times. This sequence joins TRBV15 and TRBJ1-2; possibly TRBD1 for D (5 bases). This CDR3 has 17 amino acids. V lost 0 bases and J 4 bases, leaving 18 bases between the germline ends. Germline V gene sequence: CDR1 LNHNV, CDR2 YYDKDF (reference sequence). CDR3 sequence reads: CATSRDGGSARVYGYTF. CDR3 bases: TGTGCCACCAGCAGAGATGGGGGTTCGGCCAGGGTCTATGGCTACACCTTC.

The chain couples TRBV7-9 to TRBJ2-7; D tentatively fits TRBD1 or TRBD2 (6 bases each). CDR3 length: 15 amino acids. The germline V gene has CDR1 SEHNR and CDR2 FQNEAQ (reference sequence). V was clipped by 6 bases and J by 0 bases, with 15 bases between them. CDR3 bases: TGTGCCAGCAGTGACAAGGGGGGAAACTCCTACGAGCAGTACTTC. Its translation is CASSDKGGNSYEQYF.

This clonotype came up a few times. This sequence joins TRBV20-1 and TRBJ2-5; D not certain. The CDR3 is made up of 13 amino acids. The germline V gene encodes CDR1 DFQATT and CDR2 SNEGSKA (reference sequence). V was trimmed by 5 bases and J by 1 base, leaving 11 bases between them. DNA of the CDR3: TGCAGTGCTTCCCTTAGGGCCCAAGAGACCCAGTACTTC. Its protein product is CSASLRAQETQYF.

The chain joins TRBV6-2 or TRBV6-3 to TRBJ1-2, with 7 nucleotides matching TRBD1. CDR1 is MNHEY and CDR2 is SVGEGT in the germline V gene. Losses at the gene ends were 6 bases for V and 4 bases for J; bases not matched to a gene: 11. The CDR3 is 15 amino acids. The CDR3 is CASRPGQRLFYGYTF. CDR3 bases: TGTGCCAGCAGACCGGGACAGCGTTTATTCTATGGCTACACCTTC.

Notes on this clonotype: Since a much larger clone is just one base distant, this may be a read error. J is TRBJ2-5 and V is TRBV15; D gene unclear. The CDR3 runs to 13 residues. Germline CDR1 LNHNV, CDR2 YYDKDF (reference sequence). With 4 bases removed from V and 11 bases from J, the gap between germline ends came to 17 bases. In DNA, the CDR3 is TGTGCCACCAGCATTGGTAGTAACTACAAGCAGTACTTC. Protein: CATSIGSNYKQYF. Combining the CDR3 with reference TRBV15 and TRBJ2-5 gives the whole variable domain DAMVIQNPRYQVTQFGKPVTLSCSQTLNHNVMYWYQQKSSQAPKLLFHYYDKDFNNEADTPDNFQSRRPNTSFCFLDIRSPGLGDTAMYLCATSIGSNYKQYFGPGTRLLVL.

Only a few counts were recorded for this clonotype. The V gene is TRBV20-1, the J gene TRBJ2-1; the match to TRBD2 covers 7 bases. This CDR3 spans 12 amino acids. The ends lost 7 bases at V and 5 bases at J; junction bases unmatched: 5. The germline gives CDR1 DFQATT, CDR2 SNEGSKA (reference sequence). In nucleotides, the CDR3 is TGCAGTGTCGGCGGGAGAAACAATGAGCAGTTCTTC. The encoded protein is CSVGGRNNEQFF.

This clonotype was seen a handful of times. The chain carries TRBV27 and TRBJ1-4, with TRBD1 identical over 9 bases. This CDR3 region has 18 residues. Germline CDR1 reads MNHEY; CDR2 reads SMNVEV (reference sequence). The trim removed 6 bases at V and 3 bases at J, leaving 14 bases unmatched. Written as DNA, the CDR3 is TGTGCCAGCAGCCTGACAGGGGGGTTCGTGTTCTCTAATGAAAAACTGTTTTTT. Translated: CASSLTGGFVFSNEKLFF.

The chain is built from TRBV20-1 and TRBJ2-7; D is perhaps TRBD2 (6 bases). V shed 0 bases and J shed 3 bases, with 21 bases lying between them. The CDR3 has 17 residues. Per germline, CDR1 DFQATT and CDR2 SNEGSKA (reference sequence). In DNA form, the CDR3 reads TGCAGTGCTAGAGATGGGGAGACTGGCGGGGATCTCTACGAGCAGTACTTC. Translated, it gives CSARDGETGGDLYEQYF.

V is TRBV7-9 and J is TRBJ1-2; D uncertain. Trimming took off 2 bases at V and 2 bases at J, with 12 bases between the two ends. Germline V gives CDR1 SEHNR, CDR2 FQNEAQ (reference sequence). The CDR3 totals 15 residues. This CDR3 is CASSLMVDWNYGYTF. The CDR3 region has the DNA TGTGCCAGCAGCTTAATGGTGGATTGGAACTATGGCTACACCTTC.